Detailed here is one T cell receptor beta chain. The data were obtained in a study of blood T cell repertoires in COVID-19. Germline V lookup: CDR1 SNHLY, CDR2 FYNNEI. J was trimmed by 8 bases and V by 8 bases; bases with no gene match: 6. The CDR3 length is 13 residues. Clones were sequenced by immunoSEQ multiplex PCR, and TCRdb holds only the in-frame ones, with some missing. The table has a few hundred thousand clones, over 85% seen once. The chain uses TRBV2 and TRBJ2-4; 10 bases line up with TRBD1. Material for sequencing was peripheral blood. The TCR was taken from a man aged 18 to 29 with COVID-19, enrolled during active disease. CDR3 sequence (DNA): TGTGCCAGCCGGGACAGGGGTATAGACATTCAGTACTTC. Protein: CASRDRGIDIQYF.